One sample yielded the 32 T cell receptor beta chains listed below, sequenced in a study of CXCR3-negative and CXCR3-positive naive CD8 T cells (dated by TCRdb to the late 2010s). Sequencing relied on a NextSeq 550. The Human TCR Profiling Kit (MiLaboratory) was used to make UMI-labeled 5' RACE TRB cDNA libraries. Once TCRdb had reprocessed the reads, it stored one entry per CDR3 protein sequence and supplied no DNA. This sample's table contains 45,000 to 60,000 distinct CDR3 sequences. Under 25% of the sample rests with the top ten. Material: memory CD8+ T cells from blood. Sample cell subset or site, as interpreted from the label and publication: conventional CD8+ memory T cells (TMEM), sorted as controls. These receptors originate from a human donor in good health. Some clones in this sample may be carry-over from other donors' samples.

CDR3 in amino acids: CASSHREGGSNSPLHF. The chain couples TRBV7-9 to TRBJ1-6. The CDR3 extends over 16 amino acids. Germline V gene lookup returns CDR1 SEHNR and CDR2 FQNEAQ (reference sequence).

The chain combines TRBV20-1 with TRBJ1-1. Germline CDR1 reads DFQATT; CDR2 reads SNEGSKA (reference sequence). This CDR3 is 16 amino acids long. CDR3 sequence: CSARDRGSVLVTEAFF.

The chain has TRBV7-3 and TRBJ2-5; TCRdb's D call, TRBD2, is unchecked because there is no DNA. The CDR3 spans 15 residues. Germline values: CDR1 SGHTA, CDR2 FQGTGA. The CDR3 is CASSFGTTNQETQYF.

The chain couples TRBV7-2 to TRBJ2-3; the TRBD2 assignment by TCRdb is unverifiable without DNA. Per germline, CDR1 SGHTA and CDR2 FQGNSA. The CDR3 extends over 16 amino acids. CDR3 residues: CASSLIPGGQLDTQYF.

The V call is TRBV6-4, the J call TRBJ2-1; TCRdb designates TRBD1, a call that cannot be tested without DNA. The CDR3 runs to 15 residues. Germline CDR1 and CDR2: MRHNA and SNTAGT. The CDR3: CATSTAQGAYNEQFF.

The chain joins TRBV29-1 to TRBJ2-2; TCRdb designates TRBD2, a call that cannot be tested without DNA. The CDR3 runs to 14 residues. Germline V gene lookup returns CDR1 SQVTM and CDR2 ANQGSEA. The CDR3 reads CSVEGTSHVGELFF.

This chain uses TRBV12-3 or TRBV12-4 with TRBJ2-1. The CDR3 contains 11 residues. CDR3 residues: CASSLDIEQFF.

The chain has TRBV12-3 or TRBV12-4 and TRBJ1-1; TCRdb names TRBD1, which stays unverified in the absence of DNA. The CDR3 consists of 14 residues. CDR3 loop: CASRDFGQGTEAFF.

The chain carries TRBV6-2 or TRBV6-3 and TRBJ2-4; the D call from TCRdb, TRBD1, cannot be confirmed without DNA. The CDR3 is made up of 11 amino acids. Per germline, CDR1 MNHEY and CDR2 SVGEGT. This chain's CDR3 is CAISRGNIQYF.

The rearrangement uses TRBV11-2 and TRBJ1-5. Germline CDR1 and CDR2: SGHAT and FQNNGV. The CDR3 covers 14 residues. This CDR3 is CASSLGISNQPQHF.

The chain uses TRBV20-1 and TRBJ1-5. This CDR3 spans 16 amino acids. The germline CDR1 and CDR2 sequences are DFQATT and SNEGSKA (reference sequence). This CDR3 reads CSARTTREYSNQPQHF.

The rearrangement joins TRBV10-3 to TRBJ2-1; TCRdb reports TRBD2, a call that lacks DNA to check it against. Germline CDR1 ENHRY, CDR2 SYGVKD. The length of the CDR3 is 19 residues. The CDR3 loop reads CAIRGRVTSGVPPHNEQFF.

The chain links TRBV5-5 to TRBJ2-7; there is no DNA to check the TCRdb D call of TRBD1. The CDR3 length is 14 residues. Per the germline V gene, CDR1 is SGHKS and CDR2 is YYEKEE (reference sequence). CDR3: CASSLAGVTYEQYF.

This chain links TRBV29-1 with TRBJ2-2. The CDR3 is 12 amino acids. Germline V lookup: CDR1 SQVTM, CDR2 ANQGSEA. The CDR3 reads CSVEIVAGELFF.

This clonotype ranks as medium-sized in terms of frequency. This chain connects TRBV29-1 to TRBJ2-2; TCRdb lists TRBD1, though no DNA is available to test this call. Germline CDR1 SQVTM, CDR2 ANQGSEA. This CDR3 has 15 residues. The CDR3 sequence: CSVNAGTGDTGELFF.

This CDR3 is CASSLGEGAGGANVLTF. The chain links TRBV6-5 to TRBJ2-6; TCRdb reports TRBD1, a call that lacks DNA to check it against. Germline V gives CDR1 MNHEY, CDR2 SVGAGI. The CDR3 consists of 17 residues.

CDR3 residues: CASRSPGLAGVNEQFF. The V and J genes are TRBV28 and TRBJ2-1; the TCRdb D gene call, TRBD2, has no DNA to confirm it. This CDR3 comprises 16 residues. Germline CDR1 and CDR2: MDHEN and SYDVKM.

The chain is built from TRBV5-1 and TRBJ1-2; TCRdb lists TRBD1, though no DNA is available to test this call. There are 12 residues in the CDR3. CDR1 SGHRS and CDR2 YFSETQ come from the germline V gene. The CDR3 protein is CASNTGNYGYTF.

The chain has TRBV14 and TRBJ2-7. This CDR3 region has 12 residues. Germline values: CDR1 SGHDN, CDR2 FVKESK. The chain's CDR3 is CASSDRSYEQYF. Looking up the rest from reference TRBV14 and TRBJ2-7 gives the full variable domain: EAGVTQFPSHSVIEKGQTVTLRCDPISGHDNLYWYRRVMGKEIKFLLHFVKESKQDESGMPNNRFLAERTGGTYSTLKVQPAELEDSGVYFCASSDRSYEQYFGPGTRLTVT.

The chain joins TRBV28 to TRBJ2-7. Germline assignment: CDR1 MDHEN and CDR2 SYDVKM. The CDR3 runs to 17 residues. CDR3 region: CASSPEGLGFPAYEQYF.

Here the CDR3 reads CASSQGESYNEQFF. This chain links TRBV4-2 with TRBJ2-1; TCRdb calls TRBD2, which cannot be checked without DNA. The germline V gene encodes CDR1 LGHNA and CDR2 YNFKEQ. This CDR3 has 14 amino acids.

The V call is TRBV28, the J call TRBJ2-1; absent DNA, TCRdb's TRBD2 call cannot be checked. This CDR3 is built from 14 residues. CDR1 and CDR2 (germline): MDHEN, SYDVKM. CDR3: CASSLNSRLAEQFF.

The J gene is TRBJ1-1, the V gene TRBV6-2 or TRBV6-3. The CDR3 is 14 amino acids. CDR1 is MNHEY and CDR2 is SVGEGT in the germline V gene. The CDR3 reads CASSYSSENTEAFF.

The J gene is TRBJ1-1, the V gene TRBV7-2; the D gene TCRdb calls, TRBD1, cannot be checked with no DNA. Germline V lookup: CDR1 SGHTA, CDR2 FQGNSA. This CDR3 contains 15 residues. CDR3 sequence: CASSLGGGTYTEAFF.

This chain connects TRBV5-1 to TRBJ2-7; TCRdb reports TRBD1, a call that lacks DNA to check it against. Germline V gene data show CDR1 as SGHRS and CDR2 as YFSETQ. The CDR3 spans 14 residues. CDR3 amino acids: CASSPGPQPGEQYF.

This clonotype counts as medium-sized by frequency. V gene TRBV4-1 combines with J gene TRBJ2-3; the D gene TCRdb calls, TRBD1, cannot be checked with no DNA. This CDR3 has 15 residues. Germline V gives CDR1 MGHRA, CDR2 YSYEKL. The CDR3 here is CASSQEGAITDTQYF.

This chain links TRBV28 with TRBJ2-7; the D gene TCRdb calls, TRBD1, cannot be checked with no DNA. The CDR3 contains 16 residues. The germline CDR1 and CDR2 sequences are MDHEN and SYDVKM. This CDR3 reads CASSFYVGQAIYEQYF.

The chain is built from TRBV4-3 and TRBJ2-7; TCRdb lists TRBD1, though no DNA is available to test this call. CDR3 length: 16 residues. Germline V gene data show CDR1 as LGHNA and CDR2 as YSLEER. The CDR3 spells CASSQDLGTGVDEQYF.

This rearrangement joins TRBV27 to TRBJ2-2. Germline loops: CDR1 MNHEY, CDR2 SMNVEV (reference sequence). This CDR3 has 12 amino acids. The CDR3 region is CASSFWSGELFF.

The chain recombines TRBV10-3 with TRBJ1-1. This CDR3 comprises 14 residues. Looked up from germline, CDR1 is ENHRY and CDR2 is SYGVKD. CDR3: CAISEPTMNTEAFF.

The genes are TRBV12-3 or TRBV12-4 and TRBJ2-2. This CDR3 comprises 12 residues. The CDR3 spells CASRTRTGELFF.

The gene calls are TRBV20-1 and TRBJ1-2; TCRdb proposes TRBD1, but this gene call is untestable without DNA. The CDR3 has 13 residues. CDR1 is DFQATT, CDR2 SNEGSKA, per germline (reference sequence). The chain's CDR3 is CSANPGTVHGYTF.